This T cell receptor (beta chain) was sequenced in a study of blood T cell repertoires in COVID-19. Turning to the study itself: Acute-phase and convalescent COVID-19 samples originated in the United States, Italy and Spain. PBMCs, B-cell-depleted T cells, or T cells were the source of the cDNA or gDNA that made up the material.

This clone was seen once. Clones were read by immunoSEQ multiplex PCR, and TCRdb kept only the in-frame ones, dropping some. The sample carries approximately 480,000 clones, about 90% recorded once. The cohort comprised adults aged roughly 18 to 90 years residing in about two dozen US areas. Recovery meant two consecutive negative NP/OP PCR tests, professional clearance, or resolved symptoms. This receptor was identified in a woman under 30 who had recovered from COVID-19. Sequencing used PBMCs or T cells enriched from blood (not recorded which).

CDR3 amino acids: CASSPHVTVPTWGYTF. CDR3 nucleotides: TGTGCCAGCAGCCCGCACGTGACAGTCCCTACGTGGGGCTACACCTTC. The V call is TRBV5-5, the J call TRBJ1-2; a possible D gene is TRBD1 (5 bases). This CDR3 is 16 amino acids long. V lost 4 bases and J lost 8, with 24 bases in between. Germline V gives CDR1 SGHKS, CDR2 YYEKEE (reference sequence).